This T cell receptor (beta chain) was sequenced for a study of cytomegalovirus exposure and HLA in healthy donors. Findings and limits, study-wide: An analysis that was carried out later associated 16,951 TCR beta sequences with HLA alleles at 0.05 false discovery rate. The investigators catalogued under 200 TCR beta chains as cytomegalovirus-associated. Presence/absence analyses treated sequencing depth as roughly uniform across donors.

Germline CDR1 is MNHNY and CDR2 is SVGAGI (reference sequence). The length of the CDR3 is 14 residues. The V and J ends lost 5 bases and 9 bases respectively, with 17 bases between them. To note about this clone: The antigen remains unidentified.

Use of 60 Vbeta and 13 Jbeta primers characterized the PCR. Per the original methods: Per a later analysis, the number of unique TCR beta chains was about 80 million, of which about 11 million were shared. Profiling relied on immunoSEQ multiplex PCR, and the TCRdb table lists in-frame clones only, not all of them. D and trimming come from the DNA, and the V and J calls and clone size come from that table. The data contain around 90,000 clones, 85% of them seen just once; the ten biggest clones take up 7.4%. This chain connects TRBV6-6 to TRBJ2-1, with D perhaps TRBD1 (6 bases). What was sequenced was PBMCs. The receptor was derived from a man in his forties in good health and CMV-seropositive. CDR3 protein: CASSAPQGRGEQFF. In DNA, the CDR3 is TGTGCCAGCAGTGCCCCACAGGGCCGGGGTGAGCAGTTCTTC.